Listed here are 26 T cell receptor beta chains from one sample, sequenced in a study of a mutant IDH1 vaccine in newly diagnosed glioma. The antigens of these receptors remain unknown. Clones were read by immunoSEQ multiplex PCR, and TCRdb kept only the in-frame ones, dropping some. The repertoire has approximately 28,000 clones, 75% to 90% of them found once; the top ten carry around 8%. Time point meaning: week 23, last vaccination. Doses of 300 ug of mutant IDH1 20-mer peptide were given with topical imiquimod. The material sequenced was PBMCs, taken from a glioma patient whose treatment included an IDH1 peptide vaccine. These receptors were obtained from a woman between 18 and 29 years old with glioma.

The chain recombines TRBV27 with TRBJ2-1; D gene ambiguous. The CDR3 consists of 14 residues. Trimming took 0 bases from V and 3 from J, leaving 6 bases between them. Germline CDR1 reads MNHEY; CDR2 reads SMNVEV (reference sequence). The CDR3 nucleotides are TGTGCCAGCAGTTTATCGAACTACTACAATGAGCAGTTCTTC. This gives the protein CASSLSNYYNEQFF.

About this clone itself: The identical CDR3 is also encoded by other nucleotide sequences in the sample. This chain connects TRBV20-1 to TRBJ2-3; D uncertain. V shed 6 bases and J shed 6 bases, with 7 bases lying between them. The CDR3 consists of 10 residues. Germline V gives CDR1 DFQATT, CDR2 SNEGSKA (reference sequence). The CDR3 DNA follows: TGCAGTGCGAGGCGCGATACGCAGTATTTT. It codes for CSARRDTQYF.

The gene calls are TRBV9 and TRBJ1-4; D is ambiguous. Between the trimmed V and J ends, which lost 3 bases and 6 bases, there was a span of 6 bases. The CDR3 is 12 amino acids. The germline CDR1 and CDR2 sequences are SGDLS and YYNGEE. The CDR3 bases are TGTGCCAGCAGCGCGGGAGATGAAAAACTGTTTTTT. Amino acid sequence: CASSAGDEKLFF. Complete variable domain (other parts from reference TRBV9 and TRBJ1-4): DSGVTQTPKHLITATGQRVTLRCSPRSGDLSVYWYQQSLDQGLQFLIQYYNGEERAKGNILERFSAQQFPDLHSELNLSSLELGDSALYFCASSAGDEKLFFGSGTQLSVL.

The chain is built from TRBV4-1 and TRBJ2-2; D is uncertain. CDR1 is MGHRA and CDR2 is YSYEKL in the germline V gene. V dropped 0 bases and J dropped 3 bases, with 14 bases sitting between them. There are 17 residues in the CDR3. In nucleotides, the CDR3 is TGCGCCAGCAGCCAAGATTGGCGGAGTGGGGACACCGGGGAGCTGTTTTTT. As protein: CASSQDWRSGDTGELFF.

V is TRBV23-1 and J is TRBJ2-7; TRBD2 is a possible D gene (6 bases). TRBV23-1 carries the ORF label, with uncertain function. The CDR3 has 14 residues. V gave up 5 bases and J gave up 5 bases, with 16 bases separating them. In DNA form, the CDR3 reads TGCGCCAGCAGTGGGGAATGGGGGGTTAACGAGCAGTACTTC. Translation gives CASSGEWGVNEQYF.

The chain links TRBV19 to TRBJ1-1; weak D call: TRBD1 (5 bases). Germline V gene sequence: CDR1 LNHDA, CDR2 SQIVND (reference sequence). V shed 9 bases and J shed 1 base, with 12 bases lying between them. The CDR3 has 13 residues. The CDR3 sequence is CASTLGQNTEAFF. CDR3 coding DNA: TGTGCCAGCACCTTAGGACAGAACACTGAAGCTTTCTTT. The whole variable domain, filled in from reference TRBV19 and TRBJ1-1, reads DGGITQSPKYLFRKEGQNVTLSCEQNLNHDAMYWYRQDPGQGLRLIYYSQIVNDFQKGDIAEGYSVSREKKESFPLTVTSAQKNPTAFYLCASTLGQNTEAFFGQGTRLTVV.

The V call is TRBV5-8, the J call TRBJ1-1; TRBD1 is a possible D gene (5 bases). V was shortened by 2 bases and J by 4 bases, with 12 bases between the two germline ends. Germline-derived CDR1 and CDR2 are SGHTS and YDEGEE. The CDR3 runs to 14 residues. CDR3 protein: CASSFLGGSTEAFF. CDR3 nucleotides: TGTGCCAGCAGCTTTCTGGGGGGGAGCACTGAAGCTTTCTTT.

The CDR3 here is CAISELGQDYNSPLHF. The CDR3 DNA reads TGTGCCATCAGTGAACTGGGACAGGACTATAATTCACCCCTCCACTTT. The chain carries TRBV10-3 and TRBJ1-6, with 8 bases aligning to TRBD1. Germline V gene data show CDR1 as ENHRY and CDR2 as SYGVKD. V shed 3 bases, J shed 3 bases, and the junction held 4 bases outside the gene matches. This CDR3 spans 16 amino acids.

The rearrangement uses TRBV7-2 and TRBJ2-7; 7 bases align to TRBD1. CDR3 size: 16 residues. With 3 bases clipped from V and 0 bases from J, the junction kept 8 bases outside the gene matches. Germline CDR1 SGHTA, CDR2 FQGNSA. The CDR3 loop is CASSFPRDRSSYEQYF. CDR3 nucleotides: TGTGCCAGCAGCTTCCCCCGGGACAGAAGCTCCTACGAGCAGTACTTC.

This chain links TRBV6-5 with TRBJ1-6; D is possibly TRBD1 (5 bases). Germline V lookup: CDR1 MNHEY, CDR2 SVGAGI. The CDR3 length is 16 residues. Trimming stripped 0 bases from V and 2 bases from J, with 8 bases between. CDR3: CASSYSGVTYNSPLHF. In DNA, the CDR3 is TGTGCCAGCAGTTACTCAGGGGTAACCTATAATTCACCCCTCCACTTT.

This chain uses TRBV30 with TRBJ2-1, with 7 bases that match TRBD2. The CDR3 length is 13 residues. CDR1 and CDR2 (germline): GTSNPN, SVGIG (reference sequence). V was clipped by 8 bases and J by 5 bases; unmatched bases: 9. The CDR3 sequence: CARAASGNNEQFF. The DNA for the CDR3 is TGTGCCCGGGCGGCTAGCGGAAACAATGAGCAGTTCTTC.

In this sample, this clone turned up once. The rearrangement links TRBV15 to TRBJ1-1; D not certain. From germline, CDR1 is LNHNV and CDR2 YYDKDF (reference sequence). CDR3 length: 12 amino acids. Trimming pared 5 bases from V and 2 bases from J, leaving 6 bases between. The CDR3 DNA follows: TGTGCCACCAGCTATCGAAACACTGAAGCTTTCTTT. Protein product: CATSYRNTEAFF.

The gene calls are TRBV6-4 and TRBJ1-2; D not resolved. Trimming removed 0 bases from V and 7 bases from J, with 18 bases in between. The CDR3 has 16 residues. Germline CDR1 reads MRHNA; CDR2 reads SNTAGT. CDR3 loop: CASSDSNIYPPGGYTF. CDR3 sequence (DNA): TGTGCCAGCAGTGACTCGAATATTTACCCCCCAGGTGGCTACACCTTC.

The chain recombines TRBV7-9 with TRBJ1-4, with D hard to call. The V and J ends lost 6 bases and 2 bases respectively, with 16 bases between them. Germline CDR1 is SEHNR and CDR2 is FQNEAQ (reference sequence). The CDR3 length is 16 residues. CDR3 residues: CASSSGPTTTNEKLFF. CDR3 in DNA: TGTGCCAGCAGTTCCGGACCGACGACGACTAATGAAAAACTGTTTTTT.

This clone is deemed medium-sized. The rearrangement joins TRBV6-5 to TRBJ2-3; weak D call: TRBD2 (6 bases). The CDR3 spans 14 residues. The V gene's germline CDR1 is MNHEY and CDR2 SVGAGI. The V end was cut by 8 bases, the J end by 4 bases, with 16 bases between. CDR3 protein: CASRLWGESDTQYF. CDR3 sequence (DNA): TGTGCCAGCCGACTTTGGGGGGAATCAGATACGCAGTATTTT.

This chain connects TRBV4-2 to TRBJ2-7; D gene unclear. Germline V gives CDR1 LGHNA, CDR2 YNFKEQ. The CDR3 is 13 amino acids. Deletions cut 0 bases from V and 2 bases from J, with 5 bases between. This CDR3 is CASSQEIAYEQYF. The CDR3 coding sequence is TGTGCCAGCAGCCAAGAAATAGCCTACGAGCAGTACTTC.

This chain joins TRBV7-9 and TRBJ1-1; D remains unclear. The V and J ends lost 5 bases and 1 base respectively, with 5 bases between them. Germline CDR1 is SEHNR and CDR2 is FQNEAQ (reference sequence). The length of the CDR3 is 12 residues. CDR3 loop: CASSSANTEAFF. The CDR3, as DNA: TGTGCCAGCAGCAGCGCGAACACTGAAGCTTTCTTT. Based on the CDR3 plus reference TRBV7-9 and TRBJ1-1, the full variable domain is DTGVSQNPRHKITKRGQNVTFRCDPISEHNRLYWYRQTLGQGPEFLTYFQNEAQLEKSRLLSDRFSAERPKGSFSTLEIQRTEQGDSAMYLCASSSANTEAFFGQGTRLTVV.

A single count supports this clone. The CDR3 loop reads CASSEDKGAGSEAFF. The CDR3 DNA reads TGTGCCAGCAGTGAAGATAAGGGGGCAGGGTCTGAAGCTTTCTTT. The V gene is TRBV6-1, the J gene TRBJ1-1; 7 bases match TRBD1. CDR3 length: 15 amino acids. Trimming cost V 1 base and J 6 bases; bases outside gene matches: 8. Germline CDR1 is MNHNS and CDR2 is SASEGT.

The chain employs TRBV5-1 and TRBJ2-2; possible D gene TRBD2, 7 bases. V was cut by 3 bases and J by 1 base, with 10 bases left in between. The germline CDR1 and CDR2 sequences are SGHRS and YFSETQ. The CDR3 is 15 residues long. DNA of the CDR3: TGCGCCAGCAGCTGGGGGGGGCAGAACACCGGGGAGCTGTTTTTT. Translated: CASSWGGQNTGELFF.

The chain carries TRBV7-9 and TRBJ2-5, with D tentatively TRBD1 (6 bases). Looked up from germline, CDR1 is SEHNR and CDR2 is FQNEAQ (reference sequence). This CDR3 spans 13 amino acids. V was cut by 8 bases and J by 0 bases, with 10 bases left in between. CDR3 residues: CASGGANQETQYF. The CDR3 DNA follows: TGTGCCAGCGGGGGCGCGAACCAAGAGACCCAGTACTTC.

This clone appeared a single time. The chain carries TRBV7-8 and TRBJ2-6, with D possibly matching TRBD1 (5 bases). Trimming left V 5 bases short and J 4 bases short, with 15 bases between. The germline V gene has CDR1 SGHVS and CDR2 FQNEAQ. CDR3 size: 16 residues. CDR3 bases: TGTGCCAGCAGCCTCTGGGGCAGGGAAGGGGCCAACGTCCTGACTTTC. Translated, it gives CASSLWGREGANVLTF.

The gene calls are TRBV5-1 and TRBJ2-1; 7 positions match TRBD1. Germline trimming cut 2 bases from V and 4 bases from J; bases unmatched to any gene: 6. This CDR3 comprises 15 residues. Germline V gene sequence: CDR1 SGHRS, CDR2 YFSETQ. The CDR3 region has the DNA TGCGCCAGCAGCTTTGAACAGGGGTCTTACAATGAGCAGTTCTTC. Protein sequence: CASSFEQGSYNEQFF.

The chain combines TRBV5-8 with TRBJ2-5, with 15 bases matching TRBD2. The V segment lost 2 bases and the J segment 5 bases; nucleotides outside the gene matches: 4. Germline values: CDR1 SGHTS, CDR2 YDEGEE. This CDR3 has 16 residues. CDR3 nucleotide sequence: TGTGCCAGCAGCTTTACCGGGACTAGCGGGAGGGAGACCCAGTACTTC. This encodes CASSFTGTSGRETQYF.

The chain employs TRBV7-6 and TRBJ1-1, with D possibly matching TRBD1 (5 bases). V lost 4 bases and J 5 bases, leaving 14 bases between the germline ends. CDR3 length: 14 amino acids. In germline, CDR1 is SGHVS, CDR2 FNYEAQ. CDR3 protein: CASSSSWGGTEAFF. CDR3 nucleotides: TGTGCCAGCAGCTCTTCTTGGGGGGGAACTGAAGCTTTCTTT.

This clone showed up just a few times. The chain is built from TRBV5-4 and TRBJ2-2; the D is unclear. V was trimmed by 3 bases and J by 0 bases, leaving 12 bases between them. The germline CDR1 and CDR2 sequences are SGHNT and YYREEE (reference sequence). This CDR3 contains 16 residues. This chain's CDR3 is CASSYSPGSNTGELFF. The CDR3 DNA is TGTGCCAGCAGCTATTCACCAGGTTCGAACACCGGGGAGCTGTTTTTT.

This chain uses TRBV7-2 with TRBJ2-5; D call uncertain. The CDR3 extends over 10 amino acids. Germline CDR1 is SGHTA and CDR2 is FQGNSA. The germline V and J ends were trimmed by 8 bases and 4 bases, with 5 bases remaining between them. CDR3 amino acids: CASGRETQYF. In DNA, the CDR3 is TGTGCCAGCGGAAGAGAGACCCAGTACTTC.